This TCR beta chain was recovered during a study of cytomegalovirus exposure and HLA in healthy donors (dated by TCRdb to about 2017). In terms of the full investigation: In an earlier analysis of some 610 of the donors, under 300 Gb of sequence data and 100 million or so unique TCR beta sequences from about 179 million T cells were reported. Of the roughly 410 genotyped donors, 65% to 90% were placed in the genetic ancestry cluster associated with self-reported Caucasian donors. Roughly 300 gigabases of sequencing data and approximately 92 million unique TCR sequences made up an early release that covered nearly 650 HLA-typed donors. To decide whether each TCR beta V gene segment behaved as functional or pseudogenic, an earlier analysis of some 600 of the donors relied on high-throughput TCR beta sequencing. To predict cytomegalovirus infection status, the study combined high-throughput TCR immunosequencing, statistical association of individual TCRs with disease status, and machine learning. All discovery cohort repertoires had been generated using a single sequencing platform. Typing coverage varied by locus: roughly 629-640 donors for A, B, C, DRB1 and DQB1; around 560 for DQA1; around 610 for DPA1; 450 to 480 for DPB1. The study was designed to test whether signatures of past pathogen exposure could be identified by cataloging public T cell receptors. The T cell repertoires of 666 subjects were profiled by immunosequencing and related to cytomegalovirus serostatus. Rather than drawing on any new phenotypic data, the later analysis identified candidate immune exposures from TCR beta sequences and the way those sequences occurred across donors. To study patterns of TCR occurrence, a later analysis re-analyzed previously published TCR beta repertoires from 500 to 850 donors and added high-resolution HLA genotyping. A later genetic analysis took genome-wide SNP genotypes for about 55% of the roughly 700 donors and used that subset as a discovery cohort. Among 300 to 500 genotyped donors of the cohort, an average of approximately 240,000 unique TCR beta nucleotide sequences was sequenced per donor, of which about 19% were non-productive. HLA typing covered class I and class II loci at four-digit resolution. Roughly five DR-DQ haplotypes were handled as single units for association and clustering because linkage in the cohort was strong. Besides the first cohort of 666 subjects, a separate validation cohort made up of 120 different subjects was used. Donor age, sex, ethnicity and CMV serostatus were collected together with the repertoire data.

The cohort consisted of 600 to 700 healthy bone marrow donors. At the time of sampling, all cohort members were nominally healthy, though unrecorded immune exposures were likely present. The donor tested CMV seropositive, placing the donor among the 289 seropositive members of the cohort. A peripheral blood sample was collected from each donor, and TCR beta sequencing was performed on peripheral blood mononuclear cells. Genomic DNA was extracted from the blood cell samples with the Qiagen DNeasy Blood Extraction Kit. The receptor library was made with the immunoSEQ multiplex PCR assay. A mixture of 60 forward primers for TCR Vbeta segments and 13 reverse primers for TCR Jbeta segments was used in the multiplex PCR. A multiplex PCR assay on genomic DNA amplified the CDR3 region of rearranged TCR beta genes. Amplified TCR beta libraries were sequenced as 87-base-pair reads on the Illumina HiSeq System. As for the original processing: Across the 670 or so repertoires, a later analysis counted some 80 million unique TCR beta chains, 9 million to 14 million of which were shared by at least two donors. Raw reads were error-corrected and collapsed into unique sequences by a nearest-neighbor algorithm in which closely related sequences were merged to remove PCR and sequencing errors. Alignment of CDR3 sequences to IMGT reference sequences was used to assign V, D and J gene segments. For a sequence to be retained, a match of at least six nucleotides to both a V gene segment and a J gene segment was required. Rearrangements were classified as productive when the CDR3 lacked stop codons and remained in frame with V and J, and all other rearrangements were classified as non-productive. CDR3 was defined according to IMGT convention as the region running from the second conserved V-encoded cysteine to the conserved J-encoded phenylalanine. The earlier analysis of approximately 590 of the donors excluded any sequence lacking an unambiguous match to a single V gene segment. In an earlier analysis of approximately 560 of the donors, a V segment was called functional when productive rearrangements were above 56.7%, and segregating when the standard deviation between donors exceeded 5%. To diagnose cytomegalovirus status from the catalog of TCR beta chain sequences, a statistical classification framework was built. In a later analysis, V and J genes were assigned by comparing TCR nucleotide sequences against IMGT/GENE-DB human TR gene sequences. In a later analysis, CDR3 sequences and most-parsimonious VDJ recombination scenarios were assigned using the TCRdist pipeline. In a later analysis, each TCR beta chain was defined by its CDR3 amino acid sequence together with its V-gene family, and reads lacking a unique V-gene family were excluded. In a later analysis, fewer than 650 highly shared, low-generation-probability nucleotide sequences were removed to address suspected cross-contamination and a sequencing artifact. A later analysis calculated a clonal expansion index for each public chain from normalized within-repertoire ranks of inferred template counts. Generation probabilities in a later analysis came from a VDJ recombination model fitted to out-of-frame rearrangements, and those results were checked against IGoR. A later analysis scored TCR-TCR, TCR-HLA and TCR-CMV co-occurrence with hypergeometric tests, applying a repertoire-size bias correction to TCR pairs. To estimate false discovery rates, a later analysis permuted the HLA or CMV assignments 20 times. In a later analysis, co-occurring TCRs were grouped using DBSCAN, with TCRdist sequence similarity added in when clustering inside HLA-allele-positive subsets. Repertoires with fewer than 30,000 or more than 120,000 public chains were left out of co-occurrence clustering, as were about five repertoires with anomalous nucleotide sharing. TCRdb stores this immuneACCESS table with in-frame sequences only. Part of the clones is absent; in the studies checked, under half of the shortfall reflects unresolved V genes, and no reason is known for the rest. V and J calls and clone size are as listed in that table; D and trimming were resolved from the DNA. This sample comprises 150,000 to 200,000 clones, roughly 80% of them detected only once. The ten largest account for 0.96% of the sample.

The CDR3, from cysteine to phenylalanine, totals 17 residues. Kept here is only the CDR3 DNA, which spans 51 bases and is read in frame from base 1. Per the germline V gene (reference sequence), GTSNPN is the CDR1 and SVGIG is the CDR2. V is cut back by 3 bases and J by 0 bases, with 11 bases in the junction unmatched. Study-level results and caveats: According to a later analysis, most CMV-associated TCR beta chains appeared to be HLA-restricted, and the HLA associations seemed to be driven largely by CMV exposure. Some IMGT-functional V segments, including TRBV6-2 and TRBV6-3, could not be told apart with the 87-base-pair reads, so those segments were excluded. A further reported finding was that TCR beta sequences accurately predicted the HLA-A and HLA-B alleles for most subjects in the first cohort. The earlier analysis of 450 to 700 of the donors excluded roughly 16 rarely observed V segments, including chromosome 9 orphons, because counts were too low. Assigning TCR associations to individual alleles was difficult when HLA alleles, especially DR and DQ, strongly co-occurred. Compared with the roughly 670-donor mean, donors in an Asian-associated ancestry cluster had fewer N-insertions in productive TCRs, according to a later genetic analysis. In an earlier analysis of some 640 of the donors, most TCR beta V segments were observed in productive rearrangements about 87% or about 30% of the time, broadly matching IMGT annotations. A few of the identified cytomegalovirus-associated TCR beta chains were confirmed in vitro to be specific for cytomegalovirus antigens. In a later analysis, several top co-occurrence clusters were reported to appear linked to parvovirus B19, influenza, CMV and Epstein-Barr virus. The only immune exposure information available for the cohort was CMV serostatus. Compared with equally common non-associated chains, HLA-associated TCR beta chains in a later analysis were more clonally expanded and had lower generation probabilities. In a later analysis, TCR association rates were found to vary across HLA loci, with the most associated TCRs seen for DRB1 alleles and the fewest for HLA-C alleles. The authors suggested that the approach could potentially be generalized to other disease states and immunological phenotypes. A later analysis associated some 17,000 TCR beta sequences with specific HLA alleles at a false discovery rate of 0.05. While some public TCRs were present in many individuals, most TCR sequences turned up only very rarely across donors. An association between a missense DCLRE1C variant and V-gene and J-gene trimming of TCR beta chains was found in a later genetic analysis and replicated in an independent cohort. Linkage disequilibrium might explain the correlated functional status among segregating V segments, but an unknown experimental factor could not be excluded. The sequencing pipeline was judged likely to have produced a cluster of highly shared sequence variants as a technical artifact. Roughly uniform sequencing depth across donors was assumed in presence/absence analyses, although this assumption may not hold. Only TCR beta chains were sequenced in this cohort, and the absence of alpha or paired-chain data limited detectable features. The study gave a list of around 170 TCR beta chains associated with cytomegalovirus. Cytomegalovirus status was reported to be diagnosed by the classifier with high specificity and sensitivity in both the original and validation cohorts. Because HLA typing was missing for some donors at each locus, association tests included only the typed subset.

With regard to this clone: The target of this receptor is not known. Within one base of it there is no much larger clone, and no base qualities were kept.

The rearrangement combines TRBV30 with TRBJ1-3; 7 junctional bases match TRBD1. The TCR comes from a girl aged 2-10 years in good health and CMV-seropositive. Sequenced sample: PBMCs. The CDR3 protein: CAWREKGALSSGNTIYF. The DNA reads TGTGCCTGGAGGGAAAAGGGGGCTCTCTCCTCTGGAAACACCATATATTTT.